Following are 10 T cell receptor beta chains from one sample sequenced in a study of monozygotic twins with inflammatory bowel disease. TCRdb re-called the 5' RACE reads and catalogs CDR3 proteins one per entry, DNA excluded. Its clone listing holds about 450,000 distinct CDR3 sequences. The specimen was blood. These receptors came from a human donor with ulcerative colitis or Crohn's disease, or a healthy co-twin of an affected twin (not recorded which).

CDR3: CASSTGGNTGELFF. The rearrangement uses TRBV19 and TRBJ2-2. CDR3 length: 14 residues. From germline, CDR1 is LNHDA and CDR2 SQIVND (reference sequence).

The CDR3 is CASSEAGGGGTGELFF. The chain is built from TRBV25-1 and TRBJ2-2; TCRdb reports TRBD1, a call that lacks DNA to check it against. The CDR3 is 16 residues long. Germline V gene data show CDR1 as MGHDK and CDR2 as SYGVNS.

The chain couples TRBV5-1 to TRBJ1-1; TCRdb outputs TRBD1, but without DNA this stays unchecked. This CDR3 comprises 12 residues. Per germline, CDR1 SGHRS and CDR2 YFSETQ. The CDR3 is CASSSRYAEAFF.

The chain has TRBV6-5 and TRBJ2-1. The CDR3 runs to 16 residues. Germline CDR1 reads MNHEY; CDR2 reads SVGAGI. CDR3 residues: CASSYARTQFTYEQFF.

The CDR3 loop is CASSLEDFFSGQYF. This rearrangement joins TRBV5-5 to TRBJ2-3; TCRdb names TRBD2, which stays unverified in the absence of DNA. Germline V gives CDR1 SGHKS, CDR2 YYEKEE (reference sequence). The CDR3 is made up of 14 amino acids.

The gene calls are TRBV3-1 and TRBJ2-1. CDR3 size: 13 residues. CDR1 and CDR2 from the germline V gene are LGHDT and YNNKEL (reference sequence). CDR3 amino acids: CASSQAPDREQFF.

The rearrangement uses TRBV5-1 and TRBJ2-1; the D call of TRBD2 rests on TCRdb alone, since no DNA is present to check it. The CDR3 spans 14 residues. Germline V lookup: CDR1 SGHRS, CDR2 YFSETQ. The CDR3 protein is CASSMGLAPNEQFF.

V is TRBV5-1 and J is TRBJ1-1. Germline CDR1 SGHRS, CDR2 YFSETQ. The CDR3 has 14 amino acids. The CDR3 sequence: CASSLASPNTEAFF.

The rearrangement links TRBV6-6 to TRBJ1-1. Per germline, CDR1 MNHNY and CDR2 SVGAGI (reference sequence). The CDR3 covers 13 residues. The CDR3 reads CASSYGVGAEAFF.

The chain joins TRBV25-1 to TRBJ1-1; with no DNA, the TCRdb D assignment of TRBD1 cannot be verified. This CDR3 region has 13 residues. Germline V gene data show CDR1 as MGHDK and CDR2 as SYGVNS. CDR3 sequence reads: CASRRTRGTEAFF.